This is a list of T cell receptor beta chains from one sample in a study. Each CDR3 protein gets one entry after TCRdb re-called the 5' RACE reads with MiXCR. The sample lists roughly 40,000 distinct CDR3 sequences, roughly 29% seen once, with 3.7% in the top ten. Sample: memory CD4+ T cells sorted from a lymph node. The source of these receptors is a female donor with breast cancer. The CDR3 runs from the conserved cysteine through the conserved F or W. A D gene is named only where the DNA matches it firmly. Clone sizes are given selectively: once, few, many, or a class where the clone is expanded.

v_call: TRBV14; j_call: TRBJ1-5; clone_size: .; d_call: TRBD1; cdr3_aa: CASSLTGVQPQHF; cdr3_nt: TGTGCCAGCAGCCTTACAGGGGTCCAGCCCCAGCATTTT
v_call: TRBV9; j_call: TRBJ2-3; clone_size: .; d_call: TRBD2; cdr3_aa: CASSVALLAGTTDTQYF; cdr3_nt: TGCGCCAGCAGCGTAGCGCTCCTAGCGGGAACCACAGATACGCAGTATTTT
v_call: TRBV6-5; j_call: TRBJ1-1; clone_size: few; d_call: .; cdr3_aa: CASSYSLGTEAFF; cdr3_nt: TGTGCCAGCAGTTACTCGCTGGGCACTGAAGCTTTCTTT
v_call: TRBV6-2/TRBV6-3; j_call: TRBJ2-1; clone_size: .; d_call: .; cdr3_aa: CASRVLGGTHEQFF; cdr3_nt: TGTGCCAGCAGGGTACTGGGGGGGACACATGAGCAGTTCTTC
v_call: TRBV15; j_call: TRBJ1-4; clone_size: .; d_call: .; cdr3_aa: CATSVFDGNNEKLFF; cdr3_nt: TGTGCCACCAGCGTATTCGACGGGAATAATGAAAAACTGTTTTTT
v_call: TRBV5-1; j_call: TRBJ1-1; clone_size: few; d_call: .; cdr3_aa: CASSSLGRVDTEAFF; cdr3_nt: TGCGCCAGCAGCTCCCTGGGGCGCGTAGACACTGAAGCTTTCTTT
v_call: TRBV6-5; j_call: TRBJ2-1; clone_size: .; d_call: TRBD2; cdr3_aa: CASSYGLAGAGNEQFF; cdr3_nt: TGTGCCAGCAGTTACGGACTAGCGGGAGCGGGCAATGAGCAGTTCTTC
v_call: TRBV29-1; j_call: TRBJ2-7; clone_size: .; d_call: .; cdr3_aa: CSVEDTGKQYF; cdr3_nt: TGCAGCGTTGAAGATACGGGAAAGCAGTACTTC
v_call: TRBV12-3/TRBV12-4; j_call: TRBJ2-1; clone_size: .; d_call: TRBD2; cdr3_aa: CASIPSGRATEQFF; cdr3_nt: TGTGCCAGCATCCCTAGCGGGAGGGCCACTGAGCAGTTCTTC
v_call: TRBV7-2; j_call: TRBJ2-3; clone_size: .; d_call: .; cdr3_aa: CASSLALMADTQYF; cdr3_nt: TGTGCCAGCAGCTTAGCGTTGATGGCAGATACGCAGTATTTT
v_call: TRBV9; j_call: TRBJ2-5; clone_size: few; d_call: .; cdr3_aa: CASSVAGQIQETQYF; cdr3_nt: TGTGCCAGCAGCGTAGCGGGGCAGATCCAAGAGACCCAGTACTTC
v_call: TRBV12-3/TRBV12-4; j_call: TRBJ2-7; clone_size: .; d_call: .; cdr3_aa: CASTPTGDTSYEQYF; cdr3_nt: TGTGCCAGCACCCCCACCGGGGACACCTCCTACGAGCAGTACTTC
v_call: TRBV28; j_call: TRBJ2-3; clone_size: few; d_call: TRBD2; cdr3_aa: CASTMGGLTDTQYF; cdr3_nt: TGTGCCAGCACCATGGGGGGGTTAACAGATACGCAGTATTTT
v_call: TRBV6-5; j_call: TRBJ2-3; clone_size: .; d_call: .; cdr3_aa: CASSTWTAEGDTQYF; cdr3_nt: TGTGCCAGCAGTACATGGACAGCAGAAGGGGATACGCAATATTTT
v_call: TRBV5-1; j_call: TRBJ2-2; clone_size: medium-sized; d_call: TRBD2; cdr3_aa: CASRGLANTGELFF; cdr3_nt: TGCGCCAGCAGGGGACTAGCGAACACCGGGGAGCTGTTTTTT
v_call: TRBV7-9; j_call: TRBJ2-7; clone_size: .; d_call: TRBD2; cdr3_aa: CASSRPLAGDYEQYF; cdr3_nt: TGTGCCAGCAGCCGCCCCTTAGCGGGGGACTACGAGCAGTACTTC
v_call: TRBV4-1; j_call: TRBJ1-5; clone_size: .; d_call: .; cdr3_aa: CASSQDPTQGRSQHF; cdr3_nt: TGCGCCAGCAGCCAAGACCCCACACAGGGAAGGTCCCAGCATTTT
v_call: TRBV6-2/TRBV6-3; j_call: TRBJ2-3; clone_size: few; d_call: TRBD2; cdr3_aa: CASSPGLAGETDTQYF; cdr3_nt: TGTGCCAGCAGCCCGGGACTAGCGGGAGAAACAGATACGCAGTATTTT
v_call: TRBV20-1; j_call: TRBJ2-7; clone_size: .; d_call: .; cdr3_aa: CSARKQGDFDRYEQYF; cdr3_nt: TGCAGTGCTAGGAAGCAGGGTGACTTTGATCGCTACGAGCAGTACTTC
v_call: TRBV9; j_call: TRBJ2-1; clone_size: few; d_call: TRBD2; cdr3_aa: CASTVRGGSSYNEQFF; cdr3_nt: TGTGCCAGCACCGTCCGGGGGGGATCTTCCTACAATGAGCAGTTCTTC
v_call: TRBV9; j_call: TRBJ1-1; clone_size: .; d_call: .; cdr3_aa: CASSVGPMNTEAFF; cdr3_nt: TGTGCCAGCAGCGTAGGACCGATGAACACTGAAGCTTTCTTT
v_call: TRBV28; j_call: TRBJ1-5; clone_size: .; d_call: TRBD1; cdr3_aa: CASGSARGIRQPQHF; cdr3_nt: TGTGCCAGCGGCTCCGCCAGGGGGATTCGGCAGCCCCAGCATTTT
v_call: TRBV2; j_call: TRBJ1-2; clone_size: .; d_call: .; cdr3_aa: CASSDSGGRRNYGYTF; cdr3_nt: TGTGCCAGCAGTGACTCGGGAGGGAGACGCAACTATGGCTACACCTTC
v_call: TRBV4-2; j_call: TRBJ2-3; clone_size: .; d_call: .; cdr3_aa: CASSQLGTDTQYF; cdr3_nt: TGTGCCAGCAGCCAGCTTGGGACAGATACGCAGTATTTT
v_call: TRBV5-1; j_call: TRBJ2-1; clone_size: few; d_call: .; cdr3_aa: CAGSFRGSSYNEQFF; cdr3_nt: TGCGCCGGCAGCTTCCGGGGAAGCTCCTACAATGAGCAGTTCTTC
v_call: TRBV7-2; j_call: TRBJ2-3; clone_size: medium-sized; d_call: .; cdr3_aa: CASSLGTGTDTQYF; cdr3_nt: TGTGCCAGCAGCTTAGGGACAGGCACAGATACGCAGTATTTT
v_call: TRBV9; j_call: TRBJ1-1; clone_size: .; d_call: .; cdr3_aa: CASSVYEGTNTEAFF; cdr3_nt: TGTGCCAGCAGCGTATATGAGGGAACGAACACTGAAGCTTTCTTT
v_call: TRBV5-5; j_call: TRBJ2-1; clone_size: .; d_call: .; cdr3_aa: CASSLLVSSYNEQFF; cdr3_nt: TGTGCCAGCAGCCTCCTAGTCAGCTCCTACAATGAGCAGTTCTTC
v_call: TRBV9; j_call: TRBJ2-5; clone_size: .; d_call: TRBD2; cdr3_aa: CASSVGAAGGLQETQYF; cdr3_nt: TGTGCCAGCAGCGTAGGAGCAGCGGGGGGCCTCCAAGAGACCCAGTACTTC
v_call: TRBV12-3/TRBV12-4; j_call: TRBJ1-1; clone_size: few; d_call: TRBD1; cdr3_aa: CASNRQGNTEAFF; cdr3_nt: TGTGCCAGCAACCGACAGGGGAACACTGAAGCTTTCTTT
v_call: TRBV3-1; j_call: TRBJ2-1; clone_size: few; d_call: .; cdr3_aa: CASSQGGPRGNEQFF; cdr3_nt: TGTGCCAGCAGCCAAGGTGGGCCCCGGGGGAATGAGCAGTTCTTC